The sequence of this T cell receptor beta chain was determined in a study of blood T cell repertoires in COVID-19. Produced via immunoSEQ multiplex PCR; TCRdb's table is partial and in-frame only. The table records around 200,000 clones, roughly 80% of them present only once. This clone was observed a single time. The CDR3 runs to 12 residues. Trimming shortened V by 3 bases and J by 4 bases, and 10 bases separated the two germline ends. Germline CDR1 and CDR2: SQVTM and ANQGSEA. Sequenced input: peripheral blood. The chain carries TRBV29-1 and TRBJ2-7, with TRBD2 as a possible D gene (7 bases). The origin of this receptor is a man aged 45 to 65 with active or convalescent COVID-19. In DNA, the CDR3 is TGCAGCGTTGAGGCGGGGGCATACGAGCAGTACTTC. It yields the protein CSVEAGAYEQYF.